This T cell receptor beta chain was captured in a study of CD8 T cells in Susac syndrome (dated by TCRdb to between 2018 and 2021). Looking at the study overall: Of the Susac syndrome patients who were sequenced, eight or nine were in clinical remission while six had clinically active disease. The clonality of the CD8+ T cell repertoire was compared across around twelve healthy donors, some 14 Susac syndrome patients and under 17 multiple sclerosis patients. Repertoire sequencing was used to test whether CD8+ T cell activation and differentiation in Susac syndrome was antigen driven. At the time of blood withdrawal, Susac syndrome patients were either therapy-naive, taking corticosteroids (with some also receiving IVIg), or on IVIg alone.

Cut back by 8 bases and 1 base, the V and J ends lie 15 bases apart. The germline V gene encodes CDR1 SQVTM and CDR2 ANQGSEA. The CDR3 measures 14 amino acids from cysteine to phenylalanine. Only the CDR3 DNA stays, 42 bases, in frame from base 1. Peripheral blood CD8+ and CD4+ T cells from healthy donors, Susac syndrome patients and multiple sclerosis patients were profiled by high-throughput TCR beta sequencing. The Susac syndrome patients fulfilled recently defined diagnostic criteria for either definite or probable disease. Bulk CD8+ and CD4+ T cells were purified by magnetic negative isolation, whereas CD8+ TEMRA cells were enriched by FACS. Blood was drawn into EDTA tubes, processed within 24 hours, and PBMCs were isolated by density gradient centrifugation. PBMCs intended for TCR sequencing were cryopreserved in liquid nitrogen and were subsequently thawed in a 37 degrees C water bath. The sorted or isolated CD4+, CD8+ and CD8+ TEMRA cells reached a purity of at least 90%.

Here is what the overall study found, with its caveats: CD8+ repertoires in Susac syndrome showed clonal expansion, which was highest in CD8+ TEMRA cells and was greater in clinically active patients than in remitting patients. Under 20 and five Susac-specific public clones were found in the total CD8+ and CD8+ TEMRA repertoires, respectively. The number of individuals in the TCR sequencing and HLA analysis was acknowledged as relatively small.

RNA was extracted using the RNeasy kit, and roughly 0.45 to 1 ug of the RNA was reverse transcribed with random hexamers. The immunoSEQ multiplex PCR assay, covering 54 Vbeta and 13 Jbeta segments, was used to amplify TCR beta CDR3 regions. Bias from PCR amplification was corrected by using a synthetic template baseline for primer optimization and for computational correction. Per the source publication's procedure: Reads were annotated to V, D and J genes according to IMGT and were analyzed with immunoSEQ Analyzer, with only productive sequences retained. Clonality was computed as one minus Shannon entropy normalized by log2 of the number of productive unique sequences. For each patient and control, public and private clones were evaluated within the 100 most prevalent clones. Clones were defined as Susac-specific if absent from the healthy and MS cohorts, from around 1,100 published viral clones and from other ImmuneACCESS disease sequences. TCRdb trimmed the raw reads at Q25, called clones with MiXCR and kept productive beta chains. Every CDR3 protein is listed once, alongside the most common genes and DNA of its rows. In this record, the V and J calls reflect TCRdb's handling and not the investigators' own analysis. The sample table holds 100,000 or so distinct CDR3 sequences, of which about 95% were seen once. The ten largest clones capture more than 0.3% of the sample.

A note on this clonotype: Its antigen is not yet known. No much larger clone exists at a distance of one base, and base qualities are not known.

This sequence was found in a human donor with Susac syndrome. The chain couples TRBV29-1 to TRBJ2-1; there is no confident call for the D gene. The sample comprised CD8+ T cells from PBMCs. The DNA sequence reads TGCAGCCAAACCCCCGCGCTGTCCTACAATGAGCAGTTCTTC. Its protein reads: CSQTPALSYNEQFF.